This TCR beta chain was identified during a study of beta chain features in type 1 diabetes. The study's findings and limits: Comparison showed that naive, central memory and Treg TCRB repertoires appeared more similar among patients than among healthy donors. Whether HLA type affects TCRB rearrangement stayed undetermined in the present work. Moderately but significantly shorter TCRB CDR3s were found in Type 1 diabetes patients in all four CD4+ subsets. The study found fewer insertions and more deletions at VDJ junctions in type 1 diabetes patients.

CDR3 length equals 16 residues. The germline V gene encodes CDR1 LNHDA and CDR2 SQIVND (reference sequence). V gave up 10 bases and J gave up 0 bases, with 21 bases separating them. In its sample, this clone was seen a few times. Its antigen is not identified. All of the isolated RNA was reverse transcribed, so expressed TCRB transcripts were sequenced. Sequencing used immunoSEQ multiplex PCR; TCRdb keeps in-frame clones, though not all of them. The sample holds 680,000 or so clones, around a sixth seen once. This TCR was sampled from a man aged 18 to 30 in good health. The V and J genes are TRBV19 and TRBJ1-1, with D hard to call. The sequenced material came from naive CD4+ T cells from blood. The CDR3 bases are TGTGCCACACTTTACGGTCCCGATTCCCTGAACACTGAAGCTTTCTTT. It is translated as CATLYGPDSLNTEAFF.